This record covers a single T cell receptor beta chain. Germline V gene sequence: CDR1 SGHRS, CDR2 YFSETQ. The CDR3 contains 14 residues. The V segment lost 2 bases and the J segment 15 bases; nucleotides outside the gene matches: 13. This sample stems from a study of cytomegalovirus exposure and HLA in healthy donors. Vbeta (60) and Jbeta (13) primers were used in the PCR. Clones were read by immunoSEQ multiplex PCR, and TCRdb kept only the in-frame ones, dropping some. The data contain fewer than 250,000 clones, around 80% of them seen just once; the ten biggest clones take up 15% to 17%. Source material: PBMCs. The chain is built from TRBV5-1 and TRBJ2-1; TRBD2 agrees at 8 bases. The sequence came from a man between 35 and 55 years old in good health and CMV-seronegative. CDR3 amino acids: CASSFLMSGTRMFF. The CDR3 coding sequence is TGCGCCAGCAGCTTCTTGATGTCCGGGACTAGGATGTTCTTC.